This entry concerns a single T cell receptor beta chain. The source of the sample is a study of blood T cell repertoires in COVID-19. Study overall: There were acute and convalescent COVID-19 samples, and they came from the United States, Italy and Spain.

The V gene's germline CDR1 is SGHVS and CDR2 FQNEAQ. The V end was cut by 9 bases, the J end by 2 bases, with 14 bases between. CDR3 length equals 13 residues. TCRdb keeps only in-frame clones here, not all; method: immunoSEQ multiplex PCR. The table shows under 95,000 clones, with 88% occurring only once. Sequencing used peripheral blood. The genes are TRBV7-8 and TRBJ2-7; possibly TRBD1 for D (6 bases). The source of this sequence is a human donor in a cohort sampled during active COVID-19. In DNA form, the CDR3 reads TGTGCCAGTACCCGGGACAAGACCTACGAGCAGTACTTC. It codes for CASTRDKTYEQYF.